This T cell receptor (beta chain) was identified during a study of T cell repertoires in cytomegalovirus infection (dated by TCRdb to about 2019). Describing the broader study: The peptide stimulations were aimed at well-studied HLA-B-restricted epitopes as well as recently identified HLA-C-restricted CMV epitopes, whose presentation resists viral immunomodulation. Because public TCR beta signatures pointed to carriage of CMV infection together with the matching HLA type, the HLA type of each donor mattered for the analysis.

There are a few counts of this clonotype. Its cognate antigen has yet to be identified. The record has no base qualities; no much larger clone is one base away. TCRdb records Illumina HiSeq 1500 as the sequencer. The public sequencing data were trimmed at Q25 with fastp and processed into clonotypes with MiXCR by TCRdb, which kept only in-frame beta chains. Duplicate CDR3 protein sequences are folded into a single record with the most common DNA and genes. This sample gives some 590,000 distinct CDR3 sequences in total; almost 40% of them show up just once. The ten largest clones represent 48% of the sample. The sample's treatment or condition label, decoded: in vitro stimulation with specific CMV peptide epitopes to enrich CMV-specific T cells. The germline V gene gives CDR1 as MNHNS and CDR2 as SASEGT. V loses 3 bases of germline sequence and J loses 3 bases, and the interval between the two ends is 12 bases. Including cysteine and phenylalanine, the CDR3 has 15 amino acids. Only the CDR3 part of the read is kept: 45 bases, read in frame from the first base.

What the study reported, not specific to this receptor: The ex vivo response was dominated by HLA-C-restricted CMV-specific TCR beta clonotypes, which also provided the single most frequent clonotype in two of eight donors. Cumulative frequency of public TCR beta family members discriminated carriers of CMV infection plus the relevant HLA type in this cohort and an independent roughly 330-donor cohort.

The source material was cultured PBMCs, sampled from culture after CMV antigen stimulation. This receptor was obtained from a human donor in good health (CMV status not recorded). Some clones in this sample may be carry-over from other donors' samples. The rearrangement combines TRBV6-1 with TRBJ1-5, with the D segment identity uncertain. The nucleotide sequence reads as follows: TGTGCCAGCAGTGAGCGGTGGCAGTTCAATCAGCCCCAGCATTTT. Translated, it reads CASSERWQFNQPQHF.